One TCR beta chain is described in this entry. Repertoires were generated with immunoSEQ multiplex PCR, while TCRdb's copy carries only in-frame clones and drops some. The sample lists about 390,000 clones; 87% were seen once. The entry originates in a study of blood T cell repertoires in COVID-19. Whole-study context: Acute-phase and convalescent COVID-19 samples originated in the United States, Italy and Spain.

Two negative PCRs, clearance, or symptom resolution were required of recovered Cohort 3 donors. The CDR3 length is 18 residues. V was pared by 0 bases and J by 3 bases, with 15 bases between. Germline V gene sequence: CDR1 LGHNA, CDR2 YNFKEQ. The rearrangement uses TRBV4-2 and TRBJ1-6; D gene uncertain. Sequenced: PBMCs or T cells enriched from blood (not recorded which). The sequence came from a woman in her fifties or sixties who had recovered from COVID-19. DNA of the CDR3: TGTGCCAGCAGCCAAGATTGGGCCAGAACTTACTATAATTCACCCCTCCACTTT. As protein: CASSQDWARTYYNSPLHF.